This T cell receptor beta chain was retrieved from a study of monozygotic twins with inflammatory bowel disease. Germline CDR1 and CDR2: SGHAT and FQNNGV. The CDR3 sequence is 15 residues long. TCRdb reprocessed the 5' RACE reads; each CDR3 protein has one entry and no DNA is given. The sample totals fewer than 200,000 distinct CDR3 sequences. The sequencing input was blood. The receptor was isolated from a human donor with ulcerative colitis or Crohn's disease, or a healthy co-twin of an affected twin (not recorded which). This rearrangement joins TRBV11-2 to TRBJ2-7; TCRdb proposes TRBD1, but this gene call is untestable without DNA. The CDR3 protein is CASSLERGQSYEQYF. The whole variable domain, remainder taken from reference TRBV11-2 and TRBJ2-7, is EAGVAQSPRYKIIEKRQSVAFWCNPISGHATLYWYQQILGQGPKLLIQFQNNGVVDDSQLPKDRFSAERLKGVDSTLKIQPAKLEDSAVYLCASSLERGQSYEQYFGPGTRLTVT.